The 5 T cell receptor beta chains below were found in one sample sequenced in a study of shared clonotypes between healthy human individuals. Some clones are missing from TCRdb's copy, which holds only in-frame ones; the method was immunoSEQ multiplex PCR. There are around 2.1 million clones in the sample; about 93% occur only once, and 1.5% to 2% lies in the top ten. Positive CCR7 selection of CD45RO-negative cells yielded the naive CD8 cells, and terminally differentiated effector memory CD45RA+ cells were excluded. What was sequenced was naive CD8+ T cells from PBMCs. These TCRs come from a young man in good health. Some clones in this sample may be carry-over from other donors' samples.

This clone was counted a few times. Other DNA sequences from this sample encode an identical CDR3 as well. The rearrangement links TRBV27 to TRBJ1-2; D may be TRBD1 (5 bases). Trimming cost V 5 bases and J 4 bases, with 11 bases left between them. The CDR3 extends over 13 amino acids. The germline V gene encodes CDR1 MNHEY and CDR2 SMNVEV (reference sequence). CDR3 nucleotide sequence: TGTGCCAGCAGTCCGGGGGGGAGCTATGGCTACACCTTC. Protein product: CASSPGGSYGYTF.

J is TRBJ2-5 and V is TRBV18; a weak D match, TRBD1 (5 bases). The ends were cut back, 0 bases at V and 4 bases at J, with 18 bases in the middle. CDR1 and CDR2 (germline): KGHSH, LQKENI. CDR3 length: 17 amino acids. DNA for the CDR3: TGTGCCAGCTCACCACCACGTATGGGGCAGCTTACAGAGACCCAGTACTTC. It is translated as CASSPPRMGQLTETQYF. Supplemented by reference TRBV18 and TRBJ2-5, the full variable domain reads NAGVMQNPRHLVRRRGQEARLRCSPMKGHSHVYWYRQLPEEGLKFMVYLQKENIIDESGMPKERFSAEFPKEGPSILRIQQVVRGDSAAYFCASSPPRMGQLTETQYFGPGTRLLVL.

The V call is TRBV30, the J call TRBJ2-5; 7 positions match TRBD1. In germline, CDR1 is GTSNPN, CDR2 SVGIG (reference sequence). V shed 2 bases, J shed 5 bases, and the junction held 11 bases outside the gene matches. The CDR3 runs to 15 residues. The CDR3 region has the DNA TGTGCCTGGAGTTCCCCGACAGGGTACGGGGAGACCCAGTACTTC. This gives the protein CAWSSPTGYGETQYF.

This chain joins TRBV9 and TRBJ2-7; D not resolved. There are 13 residues in the CDR3. V gave up 1 base and J gave up 5 bases, with 10 bases separating them. Per germline, CDR1 SGDLS and CDR2 YYNGEE. The CDR3 reads CASSVIADHEQYF. The CDR3 DNA follows: TGTGCCAGCAGCGTAATCGCAGACCACGAGCAGTACTTC. Complete variable domain (other parts from reference TRBV9 and TRBJ2-7): DSGVTQTPKHLITATGQRVTLRCSPRSGDLSVYWYQQSLDQGLQFLIQYYNGEERAKGNILERFSAQQFPDLHSELNLSSLELGDSALYFCASSVIADHEQYFGPGTRLTVT.

The genes are TRBV5-8 and TRBJ2-7, with TRBD2 identical over 7 bases. V lost 2 bases to trimming and J lost 2 bases; unmatched junction nucleotides: 4. Germline CDR1 reads SGHTS; CDR2 reads YDEGEE. The CDR3 runs to 14 residues. CDR3 protein: CASSFRGRAYEQYF. The CDR3, as DNA: TGTGCCAGCAGCTTTCGTGGGAGGGCCTACGAGCAGTACTTC.